The source of this T cell receptor beta chain is a study of control samples from healthy donors and cancer patients. V was pared by 0 bases and J by 1 base, with 15 bases between. The CDR3 sequence is 17 residues long. The V gene's germline CDR1 is LGHNA and CDR2 YNFKEQ. This clone came up once. TCRdb keeps only in-frame clones here, not all; method: immunoSEQ multiplex PCR. The table lists 150,000 to 200,000 clones, 93% of them singletons. The chain recombines TRBV4-2 with TRBJ1-1; no reliable D call. The sequence was collected from a woman aged 60 to 75 in good health. Sequenced input: blood. The CDR3 protein is CASSQDRAANRNTEAFF. For the CDR3, the DNA is TGTGCCAGCAGCCAAGATAGGGCGGCGAACAGGAACACTGAAGCTTTCTTT.